The clone carrying this T cell receptor (beta chain) appeared many times. Its antigen is not identified. CDR3 length: 14 residues. Between the trimmed V and J ends, which lost 1 base and 7 bases, there was a span of 11 bases. In germline, CDR1 is SNHLY, CDR2 FYNNEI. The sample belongs to a study of regulatory T cells in long-lasting Graves disease. Overall study findings and caveats: It was in persistent disease that TRBV28, TRBJ1-2 and TRBJ2-5 were favored. Blood alone, not thyroid tissue, was studied.

Time point in this sample: newly diagnosed GD, antithyroid drugs for less than 3 months. The TCR library was prepared using RNA isolated from PBMCs. The TCR beta library used iRepertoire HTBI primers with Arm-PCR amplification of CDR3. Using its own MiXCR run on the multiplex PCR reads, TCRdb lists one record per CDR3 protein. The sample includes under 500,000 distinct CDR3 sequences, roughly 15% of them seen just once. These sequences were also reported in another study, on T cells in Graves' hyperthyroidism and ophthalmopathy.

V and J are TRBV2 and TRBJ1-5; the D gene is possibly TRBD1 (6 bases). The source was peripheral blood mononuclear cells (PBMCs), collected at new diagnosis, from a patient treated with antithyroid drugs. The origin of this receptor is a woman aged 30 to 39 with Graves disease. DNA of the CDR3: TGTGCCAGCAGTGAAGAGTTAGGGGGGCAGCCCCAGCATTTT. Its protein product is CASSEELGGQPQHF. Filled out from reference TRBV2 and TRBJ1-5, the complete variable domain reads EPEVTQTPSHQVTQMGQEVILRCVPISNHLYFYWYRQILGQKVEFLVSFYNNEISEKSEIFDDQFSVERPDGSNFTLKIRSTKLEDSAMYFCASSEELGGQPQHFGDGTRLSIL.